Included here is one T cell receptor (beta chain) sequence, with context. CDR3 length equals 14 residues. V gave up 3 bases and J gave up 8 bases, with 13 bases separating them. In germline, CDR1 is MNHEY, CDR2 SMNVEV (reference sequence). This sample is drawn from a study of blood T cell repertoires in COVID-19. For the study at large: COVID-19 samples collected from the United States, Italy and Spain covered acute and convalescent phases.

Source study methods: Estimation of nucleated cell counts relied on the amplification of reference gene primers. The data were produced by immunoSEQ multiplex PCR, yet TCRdb's version contains in-frame clones alone and is incomplete. For V, J and clone size, that table is used; D and trimming come from the DNA. The sample yields 200,000 or so clones, approximately 84% seen once. Input material: peripheral blood. This clonotype was sampled from a human donor with acute or convalescent COVID-19. The donor label of this sample is uncertain. The gene calls are TRBV27 and TRBJ1-4; a possible D gene is TRBD1 (5 bases). In DNA form, the CDR3 reads TGTGCCAGCAGTTTTGAGCGGGGGGGAGAAAAACTGTTTTTT. It is translated as CASSFERGGEKLFF.